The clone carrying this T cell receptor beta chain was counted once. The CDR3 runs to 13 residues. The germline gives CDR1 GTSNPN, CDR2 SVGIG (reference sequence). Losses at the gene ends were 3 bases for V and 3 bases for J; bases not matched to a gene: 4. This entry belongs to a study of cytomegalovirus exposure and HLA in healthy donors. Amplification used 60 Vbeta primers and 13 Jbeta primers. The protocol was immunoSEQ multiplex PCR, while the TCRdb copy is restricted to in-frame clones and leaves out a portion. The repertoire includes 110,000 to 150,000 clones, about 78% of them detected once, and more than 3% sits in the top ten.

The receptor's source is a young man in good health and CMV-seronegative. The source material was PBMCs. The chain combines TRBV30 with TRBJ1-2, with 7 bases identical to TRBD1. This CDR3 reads CAWSGDRDYGYTF. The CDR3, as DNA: TGTGCCTGGAGCGGAGACAGGGACTATGGCTACACCTTC.